Listed below are T cell receptor beta chains from one sample, sequenced in a study of molecular identifiers for immune sequencing clone quantification. TCRdb independently ran MiXCR on the PCR reads; one entry per CDR3 protein. The sample lists around 480,000 distinct CDR3 sequences, around 23% seen once, with around 0.78% in the top ten. Sequencing input: naive CD8+ T cells from blood, with Jurkat cell RNA spiked in. Receptor source: a human donor in good health. Some libraries in this study had Jurkat cell RNA spiked in. Each CDR3 is given with its conserved first and last residue. The D gene is left open where the match is weak. Rows give clone size only sometimes, using once, few, many, or a class for an expanded clone.

clone_size: many
d_call: TRBD2
j_call: TRBJ2-1
v_call: TRBV7-2
cdr3_aa: CASSYGLAGNEQFF
cdr3_nt: TGTGCCAGCAGCTACGGACTAGCGGGCAATGAGCAGTTCTTC

clone_size: many
d_call: .
j_call: TRBJ2-5
v_call: TRBV29-1
cdr3_aa: CSVDRGFKQETQYF
cdr3_nt: TGCAGCGTTGATCGGGGGTTTAAACAAGAGACCCAGTACTTC

clone_size: once
d_call: TRBD1
j_call: TRBJ1-5
v_call: TRBV6-2/TRBV6-3
cdr3_aa: CTSSRLTGGRGNQPQHF
cdr3_nt: TGTACCAGCAGTCGACTGACAGGGGGCCGCGGCAATCAGCCCCAGCATTTT

clone_size: few
d_call: .
j_call: TRBJ2-5
v_call: TRBV12-3/TRBV12-4
cdr3_aa: CASSSIRGGPETQYF
cdr3_nt: TGTGCCAGCAGTTCCATCCGAGGGGGTCCAGAGACCCAGTACTTC

clone_size: many
d_call: .
j_call: TRBJ1-1
v_call: TRBV30
cdr3_aa: CAWTLLNTEAFF
cdr3_nt: TGTGCCTGGACCCTACTGAACACTGAAGCTTTCTTT

clone_size: .
d_call: .
j_call: TRBJ2-3
v_call: TRBV27
cdr3_aa: CASSFYTSTDKQYF
cdr3_nt: TGTGCCAGCAGTTTCTACACTAGCACAGATAAGCAGTATTTT

clone_size: .
d_call: TRBD1
j_call: TRBJ1-2
v_call: TRBV9
cdr3_aa: CASSVVEGADRVYGYTF
cdr3_nt: TGTGCCAGCAGCGTAGTTGAGGGGGCGGATAGAGTCTATGGCTACACCTTC

clone_size: few
d_call: TRBD1
j_call: TRBJ1-1
v_call: TRBV9
cdr3_aa: CASSVIGTGDTEAFF
cdr3_nt: TGTGCCAGCAGCGTAATCGGGACAGGGGACACTGAAGCTTTCTTT

clone_size: .
d_call: .
j_call: TRBJ2-7
v_call: TRBV7-6
cdr3_aa: CASSFNWAGEQYF
cdr3_nt: TGTGCCAGCAGCTTTAACTGGGCCGGCGAGCAGTACTTC

clone_size: few
d_call: TRBD1
j_call: TRBJ1-6
v_call: TRBV6-5
cdr3_aa: CASSYWGQGGSPLHF
cdr3_nt: TGTGCCAGCAGTTACTGGGGACAGGGGGGCTCACCCCTCCACTTT

clone_size: .
d_call: .
j_call: TRBJ2-7
v_call: TRBV27
cdr3_aa: CATGHASYEQYF
cdr3_nt: TGTGCCACCGGACATGCGTCCTACGAGCAGTACTTC

clone_size: few
d_call: TRBD2
j_call: TRBJ2-2
v_call: TRBV6-5
cdr3_aa: CASSSSPAGEHTGELFF
cdr3_nt: TGTGCCAGCAGTTCCTCACCGGCGGGGGAGCACACCGGGGAGCTGTTTTTT

clone_size: .
d_call: .
j_call: TRBJ2-7
v_call: TRBV6-2/TRBV6-3
cdr3_aa: CASSYPKPEQNF
cdr3_nt: TGTGCCAGCAGTTACCCGAAGCCCGAGCAGAACTTC

clone_size: many
d_call: .
j_call: TRBJ2-1
v_call: TRBV29-1
cdr3_aa: CSGGFGDNEQFF
cdr3_nt: TGCAGCGGGGGATTCGGAGACAATGAGCAGTTCTTC

clone_size: many
d_call: TRBD1
j_call: TRBJ1-5
v_call: TRBV24-1
cdr3_aa: CATSQTGKSNQPQHF
cdr3_nt: TGTGCCACCAGCCAGACAGGGAAAAGCAATCAGCCCCAGCATTTT

clone_size: few
d_call: .
j_call: TRBJ1-2
v_call: TRBV5-6
cdr3_aa: CASSLSQGDGYTF
cdr3_nt: TGTGCCAGCAGCTTGAGCCAGGGAGATGGCTACACCTTC

clone_size: .
d_call: .
j_call: TRBJ2-7
v_call: TRBV6-1
cdr3_aa: CASSEFGGVTYEQYF
cdr3_nt: TGTGCCAGCAGTGAATTTGGCGGGGTAACCTACGAGCAGTACTTC

clone_size: .
d_call: .
j_call: TRBJ2-7
v_call: TRBV7-2
cdr3_aa: CASSLVIGAPYYEQYF
cdr3_nt: TGTGCCAGCAGCTTAGTCATAGGGGCCCCTTACTACGAGCAGTACTTC

clone_size: few
d_call: TRBD2
j_call: TRBJ2-5
v_call: TRBV28
cdr3_aa: CASTPEERELAETQYF
cdr3_nt: TGTGCCAGCACCCCTGAGGAGCGGGAGTTAGCGGAGACCCAGTACTTC

clone_size: .
d_call: .
j_call: TRBJ1-1
v_call: TRBV6-5
cdr3_aa: CASSYRTDLNTEAFF
cdr3_nt: TGTGCCAGCAGTTACAGGACAGATTTGAACACTGAAGCTTTCTTT

clone_size: .
d_call: TRBD1
j_call: TRBJ1-5
v_call: TRBV28
cdr3_aa: CASSYQQGNQPQHF
cdr3_nt: TGTGCCAGCAGCTATCAACAGGGGAATCAGCCCCAGCATTTT

clone_size: many
d_call: TRBD1
j_call: TRBJ1-5
v_call: TRBV6-6
cdr3_aa: CASSPGTVSNQPQHF
cdr3_nt: TGTGCCAGCAGTCCCGGGACAGTTAGCAATCAGCCCCAGCATTTT

clone_size: few
d_call: .
j_call: TRBJ1-2
v_call: TRBV4-1
cdr3_aa: CASSQGPGHTNYGYTF
cdr3_nt: TGCGCCAGCAGCCAAGGGCCGGGACACACTAACTATGGCTACACCTTC

clone_size: .
d_call: TRBD1
j_call: TRBJ2-7
v_call: TRBV19
cdr3_aa: CASSITGTAYEQYF
cdr3_nt: TGTGCCAGTAGTATAACCGGGACAGCCTACGAGCAGTACTTC

clone_size: few
d_call: TRBD1
j_call: TRBJ2-5
v_call: TRBV3-1
cdr3_aa: CASSPKTNNRGRETQYF
cdr3_nt: TGTGCCAGCAGCCCAAAAACAAATAACAGGGGTCGAGAGACCCAGTACTTC

clone_size: few
d_call: TRBD2
j_call: TRBJ2-3
v_call: TRBV7-9
cdr3_aa: CASSPPSGGTDTQYF
cdr3_nt: TGTGCCAGCAGCCCTCCTAGCGGGGGCACAGATACGCAGTATTTT

clone_size: many
d_call: .
j_call: TRBJ2-7
v_call: TRBV7-9
cdr3_aa: CASSLEGNEQYF
cdr3_nt: TGTGCCAGTTCCCTCGAGGGGAACGAGCAGTACTTC

clone_size: few
d_call: .
j_call: TRBJ2-7
v_call: TRBV4-3
cdr3_aa: CASSQDSVGLRTHEQYF
cdr3_nt: TGCGCCAGCAGCCAAGACTCCGTGGGCCTAAGGACCCACGAGCAGTACTTC

clone_size: .
d_call: .
j_call: TRBJ1-1
v_call: TRBV28
cdr3_aa: CASSLKGRNKAFF
cdr3_nt: TGTGCCAGCAGTTTAAAAGGGCGGAATAAAGCTTTCTTT